This entry describes one TCR beta chain. CDR1 and CDR2 (germline): LGHNA, YSLEER. Trimming took 3 bases from V and 3 from J; bases not matched to a gene: 11. The CDR3 has 17 residues. One or more pre-ART and two or more post-ART PBMC samples were available from each donor. Without exception, participants with HIV were treated in the United States. These data originate in a study of long-term antiretroviral therapy in people with HIV. Survey level was the resolution at which the v3.0 immunoSEQ assay ran. The data were produced by immunoSEQ multiplex PCR, yet TCRdb's version contains in-frame clones alone and is incomplete. The sample shows 21,000 or so clones, approximately 86% of them seen only once.

This clonotype originated in a man in his fifties with HIV. Specimen: unsorted PBMCs, collected at the start of antiretroviral therapy. The chain couples TRBV4-3 to TRBJ2-7; 10 bases are a match to TRBD2. In DNA form, the CDR3 reads TGCGCCAGCAGCCAGGGGCCTAGCGGGAGAGATTTCTACGAGCAGTACTTC. Translating it yields CASSQGPSGRDFYEQYF.